Listed below are T cell receptor beta chains from one sample, sequenced in a study of blood T cell repertoires in COVID-19. Measured with immunoSEQ multiplex PCR; TCRdb has only the in-frame clones, and not every one. The data show about 430,000 clones, about 87% seen once. The sample taken for sequencing was peripheral blood. The receptor source for this set is a young man with COVID-19, enrolled during active disease. Each CDR3 is given with its conserved first and last residue. The order of the fields is clone size, D gene, J gene, V gene, CDR3 protein, CDR3 DNA. The D gene is left open where the match is weak. Size is omitted from some rows. Given values are once, few, many or a class for expanded clones.

>.|TRBD1|TRBJ2-5|TRBV5-1
CASRRGQGYETQYF
TGCGCCAGCAGGAGGGGACAGGGGTATGAGACCCAGTACTTC
>.|TRBD1|TRBJ1-1|TRBV19
CASSILGQGEAFF
TGTGCCAGTAGTATTTTGGGACAGGGTGAAGCTTTCTTT
>.|.|TRBJ2-5|TRBV25-1
CASSERLEETQYF
TGTGCCAGCAGTGAAAGACTAGAAGAGACCCAGTACTTC
>.|TRBD2|TRBJ2-3|TRBV3-1/TRBV3-2
CASSPPASGRAGDTQYF
TGTGCCAGCAGCCCGCCGGCGAGCGGGAGGGCTGGAGATACGCAGTATTTT
>.|.|TRBJ1-6|TRBV19
CASSPWGGNSPLHF
TGTGCCAGTAGTCCTTGGGGGGGAAATTCACCCCTCCACTTT
>.|.|TRBJ1-1|TRBV7-3
CASSLTGPPNTEAFF
TGTGCCAGCAGCTTAACGGGGCCTCCGAACACTGAAGCTTTCTTT
>.|.|TRBJ2-7|TRBV28
CAIQQGLGIGEQYF
TGTGCCATCCAGCAGGGCCTAGGGATCGGCGAGCAGTACTTC
>.|TRBD1|TRBJ2-2|TRBV6-4
CASSAGQGFTGELFF
TGTGCCAGCAGCGCAGGACAGGGATTCACCGGGGAGCTGTTTTTT
>.|.|TRBJ1-4|TRBV6-5
CASISLSNEKLFF
TGTGCCAGCATCTCCCTGTCTAATGAAAAACTGTTTTTT
>few|.|TRBJ2-3|TRBV2
CASARESTDTQYF
TGTGCCAGCGCCCGGGAAAGCACAGATACGCAGTATTTT
>few|TRBD1|TRBJ2-7|TRBV5-1
CATSDRVGGEQYF
TGCGCCACTTCAGACAGGGTTGGCGGCGAGCAGTACTTC
>.|TRBD1|TRBJ1-2|TRBV10-3
CAISGGQGTYGYTF
TGTGCCATCAGTGGCGGACAGGGGACCTATGGCTACACCTTC
>.|.|TRBJ2-7|TRBV6-6
CASSYGLYEQYF
TGTGCCAGCAGTTACGGGCTCTACGAGCAGTACTTC
>.|TRBD1|TRBJ2-7|TRBV19
CASSYDPGQDLYEQYF
TGTGCCAGTAGTTACGACCCGGGACAGGACCTCTACGAGCAGTACTTC
>.|TRBD2|TRBJ2-3|TRBV6-5
CASVGLAGNTDTQYF
TGTGCCAGTGTCGGACTAGCGGGGAACACAGATACGCAGTATTTT
>few|.|TRBJ1-3|TRBV14
CASSLHRSSGNTIYF
TGTGCCAGCAGCTTACACAGAAGCTCTGGAAACACCATATATTTT
>.|.|TRBJ1-5|TRBV19
CASSEGDLESQPQHF
TGTGCCAGTAGTGAGGGGGATCTAGAGAGTCAGCCCCAGCATTTT
>.|TRBD2|TRBJ2-1|TRBV6-5
CASSDGLAGWNEQFF
TGTGCCAGCAGCGATGGACTAGCGGGATGGAATGAGCAGTTCTTC
>.|.|TRBJ2-5|TRBV6-5
CASSYSTAQETQYF
TGTGCCAGCAGTTACTCAACAGCCCAAGAGACCCAGTACTTC
>.|.|TRBJ1-4|TRBV23-1
CASSQSFWGELFF
TGCGCCAGCAGTCAATCGTTTTGGGGAGAACTGTTTTTT
>.|.|TRBJ2-2|TRBV19
CASRTQGRDTGELFF
TGTGCCAGTAGGACACAGGGTCGGGACACCGGGGAGCTGTTTTTT
>.|.|TRBJ2-5|TRBV9
CASSVGDTRTQYF
TGTGCCAGCAGCGTAGGCGACACAAGGACCCAGTACTTC
>.|.|TRBJ2-1|TRBV18
CASSSGVGFHEQFF
TGTGCCAGCTCATCCGGGGTTGGCTTCCATGAGCAGTTCTTC
>.|.|TRBJ2-6|TRBV18
CASSDSTGANVLTF
TGTGCCAGCTCAGACAGCACTGGGGCCAACGTCCTGACTTTC
>.|.|TRBJ1-3|TRBV6-2/TRBV6-3
CASSYLLVYRSGNTIYF
TGTGCCAGCAGTTACTTACTAGTCTACCGCTCTGGAAACACCATATATTTT
>.|TRBD1|TRBJ1-1|TRBV3-1/TRBV3-2
CASSLLTGTTEAFF
TGTGCCAGCAGCCTATTGACAGGGACGACTGAAGCTTTCTTT
>.|TRBD2|TRBJ2-4|TRBV2
CASTEKSSGSATKNIQYF
TGTGCCAGCACTGAAAAATCTAGCGGGAGCGCTACCAAAAACATTCAGTACTTC
>.|TRBD2|TRBJ2-5|TRBV12-3/TRBV12-4
CASSLGLAGTQYF
TGTGCCAGCAGTTTAGGGCTAGCGGGGACCCAGTACTTC
>many|.|TRBJ2-2|TRBV7-2
CASSSTSSGELFF
TGTGCCAGCAGCTCTACTAGCTCCGGGGAGCTGTTTTTT
>once|TRBD2|TRBJ2-1|TRBV18
CASSPGLADDYNEQFF
TGTGCCAGCTCACCGGGACTAGCGGACGACTACAATGAGCAGTTCTTC
>.|TRBD2|TRBJ2-1|TRBV2
CASSVYSGRDYNEQFF
TGTGCCAGCAGTGTTTATAGCGGGAGAGACTACAATGAGCAGTTCTTC
>.|TRBD1|TRBJ1-4|TRBV4-1
CASSQVRTGTGVEKLFF
TGCGCCAGCAGCCAAGTCCGAACCGGGACAGGGGTTGAGAAACTGTTTTTT
>.|.|TRBJ2-3|TRBV29-1
CSVDVGGLIDTQYF
TGCAGCGTTGACGTTGGGGGCCTCATAGATACGCAGTATTTT
>many|TRBD1|TRBJ1-1|TRBV10-3
CAIRSGQGFEAFF
TGTGCCATCAGGTCGGGACAGGGTTTTGAAGCTTTCTTT
>.|TRBD2|TRBJ2-1|TRBV24-1
CATSDRSSGRRVEQFF
TGTGCCACCAGTGACCGCTCTAGCGGGAGGCGGGTTGAGCAGTTCTTC
>.|TRBD1|TRBJ2-3|TRBV5-4
CASSLGTGDDTQYF
TGTGCCAGCAGCCTGGGGACAGGGGACGATACGCAGTATTTT
>once|.|TRBJ2-6|TRBV15
CATTSGTGANVLTF
TGTGCCACCACATCAGGGACTGGGGCCAACGTCCTGACTTTC
>.|.|TRBJ2-1|TRBV7-4
CASSCLGHRYNEQFF
TGTGCCAGCAGCTGTTTGGGACATAGGTACAATGAGCAGTTCTTC
>.|TRBD1|TRBJ1-5|TRBV2
CASSSRRTGDQPQHF
TGTGCCAGCAGTAGCCGCAGGACAGGGGATCAGCCCCAGCATTTT
>.|.|TRBJ2-7|TRBV4-1
CASSPDPGSKPYEQYF
TGCGCCAGCAGCCCAGACCCCGGGTCGAAGCCCTACGAGCAGTACTTC
>.|.|TRBJ2-1|TRBV29-1
CSERPFSYNEQFF
TGCAGCGAGCGACCTTTCTCCTACAATGAGCAGTTCTTC
>.|TRBD1|TRBJ1-5|TRBV19
CASSVTGGEQPQHF
TGTGCCAGTAGTGTGACAGGGGGAGAGCAGCCCCAGCATTTT